This note documents a single T cell receptor beta chain sequence. Antigen unknown. MiXCR, applied by TCRdb to the 5' RACE reads, yields one record per CDR3 protein. The sample yields approximately 580,000 distinct CDR3 sequences, roughly 21% seen once. The data originate from a study of T-cell memory formation after mild COVID-19. Study as a whole: Each donor largely had its own TCR clusters. Points from the study as a whole: Still unconfirmed is whether the second-wave clones peaking on day 37 recognized SARS-CoV-2.

Trimming pared 4 bases from V and 0 bases from J, leaving 10 bases between. The length of the CDR3 is 15 residues. The chain has TRBV12-3 or TRBV12-4 and TRBJ2-1, with unresolved D. The sequenced material came from PBMCs or a T cell subset sorted from them (not recorded which). The clonotype was recovered from an adult woman who had mild COVID-19 (a few samples of this study predate the infection). Cell type and time point are not known. CDR3 in amino acids: CASSSLGNSYNEQFF. The CDR3 nucleotides are TGTGCCAGCAGTTCCTTAGGGAACTCCTACAATGAGCAGTTCTTC.